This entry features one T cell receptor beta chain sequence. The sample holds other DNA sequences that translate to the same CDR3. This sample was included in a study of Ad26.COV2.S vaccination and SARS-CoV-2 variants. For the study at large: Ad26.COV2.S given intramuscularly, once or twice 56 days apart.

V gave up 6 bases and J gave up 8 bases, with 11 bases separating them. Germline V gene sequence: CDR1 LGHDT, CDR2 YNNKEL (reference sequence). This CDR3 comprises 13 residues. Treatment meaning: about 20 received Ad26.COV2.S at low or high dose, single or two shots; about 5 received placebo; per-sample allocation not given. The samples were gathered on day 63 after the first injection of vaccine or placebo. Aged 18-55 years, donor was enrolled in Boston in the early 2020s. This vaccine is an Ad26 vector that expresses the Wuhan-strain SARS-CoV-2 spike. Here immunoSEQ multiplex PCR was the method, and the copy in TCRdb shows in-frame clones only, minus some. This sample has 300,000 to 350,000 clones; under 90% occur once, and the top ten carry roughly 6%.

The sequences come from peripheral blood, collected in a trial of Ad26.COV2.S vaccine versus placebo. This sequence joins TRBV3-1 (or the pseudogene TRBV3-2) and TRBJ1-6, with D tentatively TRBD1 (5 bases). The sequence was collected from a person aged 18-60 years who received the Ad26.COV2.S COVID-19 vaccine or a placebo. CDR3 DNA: TGTGCCAGCAGTCGTACGGGGGATTCACCCCTCCACTTT. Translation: CASSRTGDSPLHF.